This T cell receptor (beta chain) was documented in a study of blood T cell repertoires in COVID-19. Study as a whole: From the United States, Italy and Spain came samples of acute and convalescent COVID-19.

The CDR3 runs to 15 residues. The V end lost 5 bases, the J end lost 7 bases, and 18 bases lay between the germline ends. Germline V gene data show CDR1 as LGHDT and CDR2 as YNNKEL (reference sequence). This clone has only a few counts. Recruited during active infection, patients (from Seattle) were subsequently followed longitudinally. In the original workflow: It was from reference gene primer amplification that nucleated cell counts were estimated. Only in-frame clones appear in the TCRdb table, and some are missing; sequencing was by immunoSEQ multiplex PCR. For V, J and clone size, that table is used; D and trimming come from the DNA. Of 84,000 or so clones detected, just under 80% appear once; the ten largest clones hold about 6%.

The J gene is TRBJ1-5, the V gene TRBV3-1 (or the pseudogene TRBV3-2), with D possibly matching TRBD1 (6 bases). This receptor was identified in a man in his 70s with COVID-19, enrolled during active disease. Sequenced sample: peripheral blood. CDR3 DNA: TGTGCCAGCAGCACCGAATCACGGACAGAGCAGCCCCAGCATTTT. Encoded protein: CASSTESRTEQPQHF.